A single TCR beta chain is shown here with its context. The target antigen is unknown. Profiled with immunoSEQ multiplex PCR; TCRdb holds only in-frame clones, not every one. Altogether roughly 76,000 clones are present, about 90% being singletons, with the ten largest covering around 2.2%. Trimming shortened V by 1 base and J by 5 bases, and 12 bases separated the two germline ends. Germline V gene sequence: CDR1 SGHRS, CDR2 YFSETQ. This CDR3 spans 14 amino acids. This entry comes from a study of lymphopenia after photon versus proton radiotherapy. Whole-study results and caveats: Under photons, naive T cells and diversity fell while effector/memory populations rose.

This receptor was identified in a woman aged 40 to 50 with cholangiocarcinoma. V usage is TRBV5-1 and J usage is TRBJ1-2; D is undetermined. This specimen was peripheral blood, taken from a patient treated with photon-based radiotherapy. The CDR3 DNA reads as TGCGCCAGCAGCTTGAAACCCGGAGAATATGGCTACACCTTC. Amino acids: CASSLKPGEYGYTF.